The T cell receptor beta chain under discussion was sequenced for a study of shared clonotypes between healthy human individuals. Data came from immunoSEQ multiplex PCR; TCRdb stores just in-frame clones and leaves some out. This sample yields roughly 650,000 clones, of which less than 98% are seen a single time; 0.057% belongs to the top ten. Per the germline V gene, CDR1 is MDHEN and CDR2 is SYDVKM. Trimming removed 7 bases at V and 0 bases at J, with 6 bases between. The CDR3 runs 12 residues. The gene calls are TRBV28 and TRBJ1-1; D gene uncertain. This receptor was identified in a woman aged 30 to 39 in good health. The specimen sequenced was naive CD4+ T cells sorted from blood. The subset was: CD45RA+ positively selected. Here the CDR3 reads CASIGMNTEAFF. The DNA of the CDR3 is TGTGCCAGCATCGGGATGAACACTGAAGCTTTCTTT.